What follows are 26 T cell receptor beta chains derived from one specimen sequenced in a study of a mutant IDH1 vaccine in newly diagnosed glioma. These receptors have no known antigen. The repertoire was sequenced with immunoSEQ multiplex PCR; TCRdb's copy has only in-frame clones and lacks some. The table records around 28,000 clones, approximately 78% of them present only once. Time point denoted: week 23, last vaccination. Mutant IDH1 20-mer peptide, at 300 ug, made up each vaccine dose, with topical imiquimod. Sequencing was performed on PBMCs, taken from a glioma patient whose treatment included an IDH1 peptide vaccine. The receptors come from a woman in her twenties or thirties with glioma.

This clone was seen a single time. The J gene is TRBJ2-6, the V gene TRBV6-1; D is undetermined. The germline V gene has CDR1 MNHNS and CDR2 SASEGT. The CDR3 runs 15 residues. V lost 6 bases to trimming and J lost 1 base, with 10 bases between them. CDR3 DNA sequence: TGTGCCAGCAGGACTGAGAAGTCTGGGGCCAACGTCCTGACTTTC. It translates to CASRTEKSGANVLTF.

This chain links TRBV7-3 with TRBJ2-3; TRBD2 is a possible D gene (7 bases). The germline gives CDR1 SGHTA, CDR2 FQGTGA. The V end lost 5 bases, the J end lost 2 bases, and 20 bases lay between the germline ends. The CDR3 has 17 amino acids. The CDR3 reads CASSGPSGGGYTDTQYF. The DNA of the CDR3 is TGTGCCAGCAGCGGCCCCTCCGGCGGGGGCTACACAGATACGCAGTATTTT.

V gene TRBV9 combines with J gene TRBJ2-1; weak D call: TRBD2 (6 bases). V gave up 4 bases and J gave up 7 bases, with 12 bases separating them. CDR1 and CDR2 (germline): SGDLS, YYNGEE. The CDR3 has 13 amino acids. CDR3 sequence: CASSRGTGNEQFF. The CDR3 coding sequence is TGTGCCAGCAGCCGGGGGACGGGAAATGAGCAGTTCTTC.

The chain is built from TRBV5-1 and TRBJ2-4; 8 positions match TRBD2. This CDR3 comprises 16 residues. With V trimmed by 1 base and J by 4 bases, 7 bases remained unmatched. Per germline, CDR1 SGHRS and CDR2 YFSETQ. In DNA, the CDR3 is TGCGCCAGCAGCTTGCGGGCGGGGGGCCTTAAAAACATTCAGTACTTC. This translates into CASSLRAGGLKNIQYF.

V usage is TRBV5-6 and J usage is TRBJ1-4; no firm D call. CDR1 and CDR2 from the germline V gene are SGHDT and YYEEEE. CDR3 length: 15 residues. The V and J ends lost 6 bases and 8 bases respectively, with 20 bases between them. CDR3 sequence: CASTSPAGEKEKLFF. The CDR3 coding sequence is TGTGCCAGCACCTCTCCGGCAGGTGAGAAAGAAAAACTGTTTTTT.

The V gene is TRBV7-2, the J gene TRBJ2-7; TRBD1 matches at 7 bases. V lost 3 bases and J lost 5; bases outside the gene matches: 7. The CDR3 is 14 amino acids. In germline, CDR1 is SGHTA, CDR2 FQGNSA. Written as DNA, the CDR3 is TGTGCCAGCAGCTTGGCCGGACAGGTCCACGAGCAGTACTTC. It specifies CASSLAGQVHEQYF.

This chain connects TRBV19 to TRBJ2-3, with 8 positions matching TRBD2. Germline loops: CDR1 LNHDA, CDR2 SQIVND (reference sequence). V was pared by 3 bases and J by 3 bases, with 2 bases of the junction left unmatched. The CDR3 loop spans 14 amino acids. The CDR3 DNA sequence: TGTGCCAGTAGTATCGGCGGGGGGACAGATACGCAGTATTTT. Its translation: CASSIGGGTDTQYF.

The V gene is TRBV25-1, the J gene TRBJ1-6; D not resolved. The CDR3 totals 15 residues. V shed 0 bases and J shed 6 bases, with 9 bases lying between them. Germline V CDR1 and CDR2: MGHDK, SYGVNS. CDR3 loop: CASSEYKASNSPLHF. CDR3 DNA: TGTGCCAGCAGTGAATATAAGGCGTCTAATTCACCCCTCCACTTT.

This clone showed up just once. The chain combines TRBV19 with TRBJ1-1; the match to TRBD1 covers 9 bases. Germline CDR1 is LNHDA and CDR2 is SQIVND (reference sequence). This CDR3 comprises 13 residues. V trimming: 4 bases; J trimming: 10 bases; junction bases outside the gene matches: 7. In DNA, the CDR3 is TGTGCCAGTAGTAGGCGGGGACAGGGAGTAGCTTTCTTT. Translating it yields CASSRRGQGVAFF.

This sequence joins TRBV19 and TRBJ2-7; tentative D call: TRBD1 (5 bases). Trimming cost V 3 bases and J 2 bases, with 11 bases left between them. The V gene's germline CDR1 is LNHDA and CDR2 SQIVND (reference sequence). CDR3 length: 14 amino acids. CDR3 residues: CASSMVDSTYEQYF. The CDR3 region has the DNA TGTGCCAGTAGTATGGTCGACAGTACCTACGAGCAGTACTTC.

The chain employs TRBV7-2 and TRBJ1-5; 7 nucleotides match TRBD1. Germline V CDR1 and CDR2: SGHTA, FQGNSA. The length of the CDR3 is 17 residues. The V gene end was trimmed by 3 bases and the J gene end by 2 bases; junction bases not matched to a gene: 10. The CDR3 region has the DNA TGTGCCAGCAGCTTGATCAGGGGGAATTGGCGCAATCAGCCCCAGCATTTT. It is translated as CASSLIRGNWRNQPQHF.

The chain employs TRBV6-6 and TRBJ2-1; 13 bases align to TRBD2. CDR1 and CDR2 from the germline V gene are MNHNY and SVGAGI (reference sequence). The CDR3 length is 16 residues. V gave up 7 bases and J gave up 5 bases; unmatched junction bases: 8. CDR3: CASTQVGLAGDNEQFF. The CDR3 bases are TGTGCCAGCACTCAAGTAGGACTAGCGGGGGACAATGAGCAGTTCTTC.

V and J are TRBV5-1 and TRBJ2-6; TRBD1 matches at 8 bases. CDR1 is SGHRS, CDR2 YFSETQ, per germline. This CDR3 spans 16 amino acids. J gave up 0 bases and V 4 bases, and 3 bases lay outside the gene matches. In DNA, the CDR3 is TGCGCCAGCAGCCAGGGACAGGCCTCTGGGGCCAACGTCCTGACTTTC. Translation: CASSQGQASGANVLTF.

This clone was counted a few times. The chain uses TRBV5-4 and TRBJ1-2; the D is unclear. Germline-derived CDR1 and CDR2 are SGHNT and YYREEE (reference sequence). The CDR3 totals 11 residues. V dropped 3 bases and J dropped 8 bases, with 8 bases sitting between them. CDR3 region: CASSYLGGYTF. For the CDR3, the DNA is TGTGCCAGCAGCTATTTAGGGGGCTACACCTTC.

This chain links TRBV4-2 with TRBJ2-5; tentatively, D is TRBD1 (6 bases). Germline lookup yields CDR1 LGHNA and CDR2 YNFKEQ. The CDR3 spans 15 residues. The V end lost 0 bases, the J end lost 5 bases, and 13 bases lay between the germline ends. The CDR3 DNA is TGTGCCAGCAGCCAAGAACGGGACAAGGTGGAGACCCAGTACTTC. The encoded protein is CASSQERDKVETQYF.

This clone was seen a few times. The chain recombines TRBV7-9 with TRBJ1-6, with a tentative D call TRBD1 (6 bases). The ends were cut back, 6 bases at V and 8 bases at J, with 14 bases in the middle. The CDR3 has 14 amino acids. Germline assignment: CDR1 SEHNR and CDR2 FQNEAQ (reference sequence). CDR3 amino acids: CASSPGQPYSPLHF. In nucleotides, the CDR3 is TGTGCCAGCAGTCCCGGACAGCCTTATTCACCCCTCCACTTT. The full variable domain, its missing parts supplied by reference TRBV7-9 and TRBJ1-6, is DTGVSQNPRHKITKRGQNVTFRCDPISEHNRLYWYRQTLGQGPEFLTYFQNEAQLEKSRLLSDRFSAERPKGSFSTLEIQRTEQGDSAMYLCASSPGQPYSPLHFGNGTRLTVT.

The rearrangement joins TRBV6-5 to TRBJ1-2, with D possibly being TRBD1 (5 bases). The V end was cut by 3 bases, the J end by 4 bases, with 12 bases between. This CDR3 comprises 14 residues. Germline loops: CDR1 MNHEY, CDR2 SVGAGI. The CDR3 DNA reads TGTGCCAGCAGTTATCTCCGGGGGGGCTATGGCTACACCTTC. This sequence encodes CASSYLRGGYGYTF.

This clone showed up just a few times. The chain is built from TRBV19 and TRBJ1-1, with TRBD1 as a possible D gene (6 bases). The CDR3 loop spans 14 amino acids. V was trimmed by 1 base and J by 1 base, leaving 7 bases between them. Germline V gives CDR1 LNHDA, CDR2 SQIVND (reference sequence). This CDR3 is CASSIGTENTEAFF. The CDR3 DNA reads TGTGCCAGTAGTATAGGGACAGAGAACACTGAAGCTTTCTTT.

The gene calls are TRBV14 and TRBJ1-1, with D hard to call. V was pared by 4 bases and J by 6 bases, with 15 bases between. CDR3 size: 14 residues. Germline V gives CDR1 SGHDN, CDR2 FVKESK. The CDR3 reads CASSPILIDPEAFF. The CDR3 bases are TGTGCCAGCAGCCCAATACTGATAGATCCTGAAGCTTTCTTT.

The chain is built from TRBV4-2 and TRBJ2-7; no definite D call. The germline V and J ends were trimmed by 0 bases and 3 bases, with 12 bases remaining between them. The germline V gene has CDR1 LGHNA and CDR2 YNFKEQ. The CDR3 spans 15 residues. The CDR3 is CASSQDEGSLYEQYF. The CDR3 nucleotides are TGTGCCAGCAGCCAAGATGAAGGATCTCTCTACGAGCAGTACTTC.

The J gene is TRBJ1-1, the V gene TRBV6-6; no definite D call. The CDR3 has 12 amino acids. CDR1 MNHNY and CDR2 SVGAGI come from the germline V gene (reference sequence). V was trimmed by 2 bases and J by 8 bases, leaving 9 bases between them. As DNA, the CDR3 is TGTGCCAGCAGTTACGGGCAGCTAGAAGCTTTCTTT. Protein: CASSYGQLEAFF.

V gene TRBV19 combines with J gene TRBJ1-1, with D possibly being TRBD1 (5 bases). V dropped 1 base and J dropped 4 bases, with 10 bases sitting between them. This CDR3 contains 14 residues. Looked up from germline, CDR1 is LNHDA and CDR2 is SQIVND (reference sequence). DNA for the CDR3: TGTGCCAGTAGTATAGGCGGGGGGATCACTGAAGCTTTCTTT. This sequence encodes CASSIGGGITEAFF.

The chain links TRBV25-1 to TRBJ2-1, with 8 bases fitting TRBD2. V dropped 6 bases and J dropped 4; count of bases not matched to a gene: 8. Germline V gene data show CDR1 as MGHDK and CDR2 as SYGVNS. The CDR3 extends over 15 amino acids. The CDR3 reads CASSRAGGSYNEQFF. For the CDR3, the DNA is TGTGCCAGCAGCCGGGCGGGGGGCTCTTACAATGAGCAGTTCTTC.

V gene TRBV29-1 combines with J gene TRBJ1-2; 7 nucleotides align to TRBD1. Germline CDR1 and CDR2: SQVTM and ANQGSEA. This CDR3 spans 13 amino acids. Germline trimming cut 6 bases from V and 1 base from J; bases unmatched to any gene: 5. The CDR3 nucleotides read TGCAGCGTGACAGGGCGAGGTAACTATGGCTACACCTTC. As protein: CSVTGRGNYGYTF.

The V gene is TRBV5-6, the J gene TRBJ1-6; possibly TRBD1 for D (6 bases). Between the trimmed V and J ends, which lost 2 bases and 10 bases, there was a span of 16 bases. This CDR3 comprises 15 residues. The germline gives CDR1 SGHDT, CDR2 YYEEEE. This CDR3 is CASSFGGGAQSPLHF. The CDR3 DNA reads TGTGCCAGCAGCTTCGGCGGGGGCGCACAATCACCCCTCCACTTT.

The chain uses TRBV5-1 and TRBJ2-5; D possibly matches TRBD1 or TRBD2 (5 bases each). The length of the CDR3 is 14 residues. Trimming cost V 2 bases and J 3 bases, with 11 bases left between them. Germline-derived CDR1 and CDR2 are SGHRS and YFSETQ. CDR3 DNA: TGCGCCAGCAGCTTAGGGACGGCAAAAGAGACCCAGTACTTC. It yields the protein CASSLGTAKETQYF.